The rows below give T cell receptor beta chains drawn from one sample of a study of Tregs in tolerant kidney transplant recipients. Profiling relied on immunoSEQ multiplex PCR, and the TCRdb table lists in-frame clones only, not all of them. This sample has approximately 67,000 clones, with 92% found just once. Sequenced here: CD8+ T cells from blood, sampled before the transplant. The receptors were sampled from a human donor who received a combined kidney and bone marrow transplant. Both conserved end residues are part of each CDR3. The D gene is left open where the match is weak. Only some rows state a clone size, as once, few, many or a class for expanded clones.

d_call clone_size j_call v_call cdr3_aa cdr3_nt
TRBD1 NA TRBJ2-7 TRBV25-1 CASSDPGQGVWEQYF TGTGCCAGCAGTGATCCGGGACAGGGGGTCTGGGAGCAGTACTTC
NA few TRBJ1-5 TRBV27 CASSLADNQPQHF TGTGCCAGCAGTTTAGCAGACAATCAGCCCCAGCATTTT
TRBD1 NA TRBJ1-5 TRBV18 CASSSTGPEGNQPQHF TGTGCCAGCTCGTCGACAGGGCCGGAGGGCAATCAGCCCCAGCATTTT
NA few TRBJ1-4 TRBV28 CASSSGRSNEKLFF TGTGCCAGCAGTAGCGGCAGAAGTAATGAAAAACTGTTTTTT
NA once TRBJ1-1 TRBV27 CASSFRVGRYTEAFF TGTGCCAGCAGTTTTAGGGTAGGGAGGTACACTGAAGCTTTCTTT
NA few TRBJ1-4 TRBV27 CASSLNGAGFYEKLFF TGTGCCAGCAGTTTAAATGGTGCAGGGTTTTATGAAAAACTGTTTTTT
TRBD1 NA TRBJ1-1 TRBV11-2 CASRRGQMNTEAFF TGTGCCAGCAGAAGGGGACAGATGAACACTGAAGCTTTCTTT
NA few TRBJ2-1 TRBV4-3 CASSQATGWNEQFF TGCGCCAGCAGCCAAGCCACGGGTTGGAATGAGCAGTTCTTC
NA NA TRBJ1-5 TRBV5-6 CASSLGQTPQPQHF TGTGCCAGCAGCTTGGGACAGACCCCTCAGCCCCAGCATTTT
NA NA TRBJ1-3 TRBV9 CASSVAYSGNTIYF TGTGCCAGCAGCGTAGCGTACTCTGGAAACACCATATATTTT
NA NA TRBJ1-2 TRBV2 CASSPPDNSAF TGTGCCAGCAGTCCCCCGGACAACTCCGCCTTC
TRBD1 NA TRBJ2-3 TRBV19 CASSIGQGPTDTQYF TGTGCCAGTAGTATAGGACAGGGGCCTACAGATACGCAGTATTTT
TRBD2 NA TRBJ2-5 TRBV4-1 CASSQVLSGRDQETQYF TGCGCCAGCAGCCAAGTGCTTAGCGGGAGGGACCAAGAGACCCAGTACTTC
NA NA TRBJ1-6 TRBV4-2 CASSQEGGSPLHF TGTGCCAGCAGCCAAGAAGGCGGTTCACCCCTCCACTTT
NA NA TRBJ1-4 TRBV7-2 CASSLLQGHEKLFF TGTGCCAGCAGCCTCTTACAGGGACATGAAAAACTGTTTTTT
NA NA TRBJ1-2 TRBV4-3 CASSQDGRLPGGYTF TGCGCCAGCAGCCAAGACGGCAGGCTCCCTGGTGGCTACACCTTC
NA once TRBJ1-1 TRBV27 CASSFRGQTEAFF TGTGCCAGCAGTTTCCGCGGACAGACTGAAGCTTTCTTT
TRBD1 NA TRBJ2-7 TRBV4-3 CASSYGTGPYEQYF TGCGCCAGCAGCTACGGGACAGGTCCCTACGAGCAGTACTTC
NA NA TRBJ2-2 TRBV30 CAWSGGDTGELFF TGTGCCTGGAGTGGCGGCGACACCGGGGAGCTGTTTTTT
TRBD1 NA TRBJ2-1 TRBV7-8 CASSPQGYEQFF TGTGCCAGCAGCCCACAGGGGTATGAGCAGTTCTTC
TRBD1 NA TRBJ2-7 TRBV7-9 CASSLADRGGRYEQYF TGTGCCAGCAGCTTAGCGGACAGGGGAGGCCGGTACGAGCAGTACTTC
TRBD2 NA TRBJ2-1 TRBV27 CASSSGLVFNEQFF TGTGCCAGCAGTTCCGGACTAGTTTTCAATGAGCAGTTCTTC
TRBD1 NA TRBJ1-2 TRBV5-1 CASSSRTGLHGYTF TGCGCCAGCAGCTCCAGGACAGGCTTACACGGCTACACCTTC
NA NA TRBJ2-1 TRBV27 CASSFAGSSYNEQFF TGTGCCAGCAGTTTCGCGGGGAGCTCCTACAATGAGCAGTTCTTC
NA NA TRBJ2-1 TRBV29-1 CSVEDIPRDSSYNEQFF TGCAGCGTTGAAGACATACCACGGGATAGCTCCTACAATGAGCAGTTCTTC
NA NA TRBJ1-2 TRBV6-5 CASSYSTGFYGYTF TGTGCCAGCAGTTACTCCACGGGATTCTATGGCTACACCTTC
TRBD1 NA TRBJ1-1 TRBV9 CASSATGGWWTEAFF TGTGCCAGCAGCGCCACAGGGGGATGGTGGACTGAAGCTTTCTTT
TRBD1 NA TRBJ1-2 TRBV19 CASGQGADGYTF TGTGCCAGCGGACAGGGAGCGGATGGCTACACCTTC
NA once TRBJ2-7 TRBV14 CASSNYRPGEQYF TGTGCCAGCAGCAATTACAGGCCAGGGGAGCAGTACTTC